The rows below give T cell receptor beta chains drawn from one sample of a study of T cell changes during pregnancy in multiple sclerosis. TCRdb's table, derived via immunoSEQ multiplex PCR, lists solely in-frame clones and lacks some. Among around 40,000 clones listed, roughly 91% were seen once. Sequencing used CD8+ T cells from peripheral blood mononuclear cells, obtained in the second trimester of pregnancy. The receptors derive from a female donor with multiple sclerosis, enrolled in a pregnancy study. Both conserved end residues are part of each CDR3. Each record gives: J gene, V gene, clone size, D gene, CDR3 DNA, CDR3 protein. A D gene is named only where the DNA matches it firmly. Not every row has a clone size; where given, it reads once, few, many or a size class.

>TRBJ1-3|TRBV30|.|.
TGTGCCTGGACAGGGGTAGGGGTGATTTTGAACACCATATATTTT
CAWTGVGVILNTIYF
>TRBJ2-2|TRBV27|.|.
TGTGCCAGCAGTTTTTGGCCCCACACCGGGGAGCTGTTTTTT
CASSFWPHTGELFF
>TRBJ1-1|TRBV2|.|.
TGTGCCAGCAGTGAAGCGGCAGGGGTGGACACTGAAGCTTTCTTT
CASSEAAGVDTEAFF
>TRBJ2-1|TRBV9|.|.
TGTGCCAGCAGCGTAGAAGGGGTGGGCTACAATGAGCAGTTCTTC
CASSVEGVGYNEQFF
>TRBJ1-3|TRBV4-3|.|.
TGCGCCAGCAGCCAATTACTGACAGGAGACTCTGGAAACACCATATATTTT
CASSQLLTGDSGNTIYF
>TRBJ2-3|TRBV11-2|.|TRBD2
TGTGCCAGCAGCTTAGGGGCTAGCGGAAACACAGATACGCAGTATTTT
CASSLGASGNTDTQYF
>TRBJ2-1|TRBV11-2|once|.
TGTGCCAGCAGCCGAGGACAGGAGCAGTTCTTC
CASSRGQEQFF
>TRBJ2-6|TRBV7-9|.|.
TGTGCCAGCTCTCTTGCTGGGGCCAACGTCCTGACTTTC
CASSLAGANVLTF
>TRBJ1-1|TRBV11-2|.|.
TGTGCCAGCAGCGTCGACACTGAAGCTTTCTTT
CASSVDTEAFF
>TRBJ2-5|TRBV13|.|.
TGTGCCAGCAGCTCCACCGGGTCCCAAGAGACCCAGTACTTC
CASSSTGSQETQYF
>TRBJ2-1|TRBV9|.|TRBD2
TGTGCCAGCAGCGTTCAAGCGGGGGGGGGCGGCCACAATGAGCAGTTCTTC
CASSVQAGGGGHNEQFF
>TRBJ1-1|TRBV27|.|TRBD1
TGTGCCAGCGGAAATACAGGGGCTGAAGCTTTCTTT
CASGNTGAEAFF
>TRBJ2-7|TRBV14|.|TRBD1
TGTGCCAGCAGCCAAACAGGGGCCTACGAGCAGTACTTC
CASSQTGAYEQYF
>TRBJ1-2|TRBV11-2|.|.
TGTGCCAGCAGCTTTCGGGGAGATCTCGCGTCTAACTATGGCTACACCTTC
CASSFRGDLASNYGYTF
>TRBJ1-1|TRBV7-7|.|TRBD1
TGTGCCAGCAGCCGGGACAGGAACACTGAAGCTTTCTTT
CASSRDRNTEAFF
>TRBJ2-5|TRBV6-5|.|.
TGTGCCAGCAGTTACATGTCGCCAGGGAAGACCCAGTACTTC
CASSYMSPGKTQYF
>TRBJ2-1|TRBV11-2|.|TRBD1
TGTGCCAGCAGCTTAGCCGGGACAGGGGGCTCCTACAATGAGCAGTTCTTC
CASSLAGTGGSYNEQFF
>TRBJ1-2|TRBV6-4|.|.
TGTGCCAGCAGTGACGGGGGGGCAGGAGGGGCTTATGGCTACACCTTC
CASSDGGAGGAYGYTF
>TRBJ2-3|TRBV13|.|TRBD2
TGTGCCAGCAGCATACCCCTTGGAGCGGGGGTAACAGATACGCAGTATTTT
CASSIPLGAGVTDTQYF
>TRBJ2-7|TRBV5-6|.|.
TGTGCCAGCAGCTGGGGGGACCCCGCGGGGGAGCAGTACTTC
CASSWGDPAGEQYF
>TRBJ1-2|TRBV5-6|once|TRBD1
TGTGCCAGCAGCTTGGCCGTGGGGACAGGGAGTTGGAAAGATGGCTACACCTTC
CASSLAVGTGSWKDGYTF
>TRBJ2-1|TRBV7-2|.|TRBD1
TGTGCCAGCAGGAGCCCGGACAGGGGAGGAAATGAGCAGTTCTTC
CASRSPDRGGNEQFF
>TRBJ2-7|TRBV29-1|.|.
TGCAGCGTTGAAGTGGCAGACTACGAGCAGTACTTC
CSVEVADYEQYF
>TRBJ2-6|TRBV5-1|.|.
TGCGCCAGCAGCTTCGAACTCTCTGGGGCCAACGTCCTGACTTTC
CASSFELSGANVLTF
>TRBJ2-7|TRBV4-1|.|.
TGCGCCAGCAGTCAAGTTAACAGGGATACCTACGAGCAGTACTTC
CASSQVNRDTYEQYF
>TRBJ1-2|TRBV6-5|.|TRBD1
TGTGCCAGCAGTTACCTTGGACAGGGTGGAAACTATGGCTACACCTTC
CASSYLGQGGNYGYTF
>TRBJ2-1|TRBV4-3|.|TRBD2
TGCGCCAGCAGCCAAGGCCCGGGGACTAGTCACAATGAGCAGTTCTTC
CASSQGPGTSHNEQFF
>TRBJ2-1|TRBV10-3|.|TRBD2
TGTGCCATCAGTGATCCGGGAGGGCCCAATGAGCAGTTCTTC
CAISDPGGPNEQFF
>TRBJ2-7|TRBV6-1|.|.
TGTGCCAGCCTCGGGGAGGCAGCCAGCTCCTACGAGCAGTACTTC
CASLGEAASSYEQYF
>TRBJ2-7|TRBV4-1|.|.
TGCGCCAGCAGCCAAGATATGGAGGTGCAGTACTTC
CASSQDMEVQYF
>TRBJ2-1|TRBV19|.|TRBD1
TGTGCCAGTAGTCCTTTAAGACAGGGGCTCAGCTCCTACAATGAGCAGTTCTTC
CASSPLRQGLSSYNEQFF
>TRBJ1-5|TRBV4-3|.|.
TGCGCCAGCAGCCAGGAGAGATATAGCAATCAGCCCCAGCATTTT
CASSQERYSNQPQHF
>TRBJ2-7|TRBV6-6|.|TRBD1
TGTGCCAGCAGGCGGGACAGGAGCCACGAGCAGTACTTC
CASRRDRSHEQYF
>TRBJ2-5|TRBV15|.|.
TGTGCCACCAGCAGGAGACAGCAAGAGACCCAGTACTTC
CATSRRQQETQYF
>TRBJ2-1|TRBV4-1|.|TRBD2
TGCGCCAGCAGCCAAGATACTAGCGGGGGGACCTACAATGAGCAGTTCTTC
CASSQDTSGGTYNEQFF
>TRBJ1-2|TRBV2|once|.
TGTGCCAGCAAAGAGGGGGGGGATGGCTACACCTTC
CASKEGGDGYTF
>TRBJ2-2|TRBV9|once|.
TGTGCCAGCAGCTCTCACTCAACCCCCGGGGAGCTGTTTTTT
CASSSHSTPGELFF
>TRBJ2-7|TRBV19|once|.
TGTGCCAGTAGTCCAGGTTTAGGGGGAACCTACGAGCAGTACTTC
CASSPGLGGTYEQYF
>TRBJ2-2|TRBV6-5|.|.
TGTGCCAGCAGTTACGAGGGTTTGGCTGGGGAGCTGTTTTTT
CASSYEGLAGELFF
>TRBJ2-7|TRBV10-3|.|.
TGTGCCATCAGCGATCGGACATCCCCACCCCAGGAGCAGTACTTC
CAISDRTSPPQEQYF
>TRBJ2-3|TRBV10-2|.|TRBD2
TGCGCCAGCAGTGAGGACGCTCCGGGACTAGCGGTCACAGATACGCAGTATTTT
CASSEDAPGLAVTDTQYF
>TRBJ2-5|TRBV27|.|TRBD1
TGTGCCAGCAGTATAAACAGGGGGCTGGAGACCCAGTACTTC
CASSINRGLETQYF